One sample yielded the 21 T cell receptor beta chains listed below, sequenced in a study of blood T cell repertoires in COVID-19. Repertoires were generated with immunoSEQ multiplex PCR, while TCRdb's copy carries only in-frame clones and drops some. The data contain about 360,000 clones, approximately 86% of them singletons. Sequencing was done on a sample of peripheral blood. These TCRs come from a woman between 55 and 75 years old with COVID-19, enrolled during active disease.

The chain carries TRBV7-3 and TRBJ2-1; 8 positions agree with TRBD2. Germline CDR1 is SGHTA and CDR2 is FQGTGA. After removal of 5 bases from V and 4 bases from J, the junction contained 7 bases not matched to a gene. This CDR3 is 15 amino acids long. The CDR3 nucleotides read TGTGCCAGCAGCCCATCAGCGGGGGAGTACAATGAGCAGTTCTTC. Protein product: CASSPSAGEYNEQFF. The full variable domain, completed using reference TRBV7-3 and TRBJ2-1, is GAGVSQTPSNKVTEKGKYVELRCDPISGHTALYWYRQSLGQGPEFLIYFQGTGAADDSGLPNDRFFAVRPEGSVSTLKIQRTERGDSAVYLCASSPSAGEYNEQFFGPGTRLTVL.

In its sample, this clone was seen once. The V gene is TRBV29-1, the J gene TRBJ1-2; 8 nucleotides line up with TRBD1. CDR1 and CDR2 (germline): SQVTM, ANQGSEA. Trimming cost V 6 bases and J 6 bases; bases outside gene matches: 12. The CDR3 totals 14 residues. Here the CDR3 DNA reads TGCAGCGTCCTAAAGCAGGGGGCGGGCGATGGCTACACCTTC. It codes for CSVLKQGAGDGYTF.

The rearrangement joins TRBV6-2 or TRBV6-3 to TRBJ1-4; D not resolved. V dropped 1 base and J dropped 0 bases, with 9 bases sitting between them. The CDR3 contains 16 residues. Germline V gene data show CDR1 as MNHEY and CDR2 as SVGEGT. The CDR3 DNA follows: TGTGCCAGCAGTTACTTGATCCAGGCAACTAATGAAAAACTGTTTTTT. Protein: CASSYLIQATNEKLFF.

The chain uses TRBV5-6 and TRBJ1-1; perhaps TRBD1 as D (5 bases). The V gene lost 0 bases and the J gene lost 2 bases, with 11 bases spanning the gap. This CDR3 is built from 15 residues. Germline-derived CDR1 and CDR2 are SGHDT and YYEEEE. Here the CDR3 DNA reads TGTGCCAGCAGCTTGGCCTCAGGGTTAAACACTGAAGCTTTCTTT. Translating gives CASSLASGLNTEAFF.

The V and J genes are TRBV18 and TRBJ2-7; TRBD2 matches 12 bases. V trimming: 1 base; J trimming: 2 bases; junction bases outside the gene matches: 18. The CDR3 loop spans 21 amino acids. Germline V CDR1 and CDR2: KGHSH, LQKENI. For the CDR3, the DNA is TGTGCCAGCTCACCACGGTCGATAAGCGGGACTAGCGGGTACGCCACCTACGAGCAGTACTTC. This gives the protein CASSPRSISGTSGYATYEQYF. The variable domain in full, completed from reference TRBV18 and TRBJ2-7, reads NAGVMQNPRHLVRRRGQEARLRCSPMKGHSHVYWYRQLPEEGLKFMVYLQKENIIDESGMPKERFSAEFPKEGPSILRIQQVVRGDSAAYFCASSPRSISGTSGYATYEQYFGPGTRLTVT.

V is TRBV6-5 and J is TRBJ2-3, with 7 bases that match TRBD1. Germline CDR1 is MNHEY and CDR2 is SVGAGI. The CDR3 runs to 15 residues. The ends lost 7 bases at V and 4 bases at J; junction bases unmatched: 11. CDR3 DNA sequence: TGTGCCAGCACCAGACAGGGAATAAGCGCAGATACGCAGTATTTT. Translation: CASTRQGISADTQYF.

This clone was observed a single time. The rearrangement joins TRBV11-3 to TRBJ2-1, with 9 nucleotides matching TRBD1. The CDR3 consists of 16 residues. With 4 bases clipped from V and 0 bases from J, the junction kept 4 bases outside the gene matches. The V gene's germline CDR1 is SGHNT and CDR2 YENEEA. CDR3 sequence: CASSSGQGSSYNEQFF. CDR3 in DNA: TGTGCCAGCAGCTCGGGACAGGGTTCCTCCTACAATGAGCAGTTCTTC.

The chain links TRBV6-5 to TRBJ2-3, with a possible D match to TRBD1 (6 bases). The CDR3 totals 14 residues. CDR1 is MNHEY and CDR2 is SVGAGI in the germline V gene. Deletions cut 4 bases from V and 4 bases from J, with 12 bases between. CDR3 DNA sequence: TGTGCCAGCAGTTGGGTTGGGGGCCCAGATACGCAGTATTTT. It specifies CASSWVGGPDTQYF.

Only one count was recorded for this clone. This sequence joins TRBV9 and TRBJ2-7; 9 bases line up with TRBD1. The CDR3 runs 14 residues. Germline V gene sequence: CDR1 SGDLS, CDR2 YYNGEE. V shed 2 bases and J 5 bases; nucleotides not matched to a gene: 5. The CDR3 reads CASSVSGTGNEQYF. The CDR3 bases are TGTGCCAGCAGCGTTTCCGGGACAGGGAACGAGCAGTACTTC.

This clone was recorded a few times. The chain couples TRBV7-8 to TRBJ2-1, with 8 bases aligning to TRBD1. The CDR3 runs 16 residues. Germline V CDR1 and CDR2: SGHVS, FQNEAQ. V lost 5 bases to trimming and J lost 0 bases; unmatched junction nucleotides: 6. The CDR3 DNA reads as TGTGCCAGCAGCCCCCGGACAGGGAGCTCCTACAATGAGCAGTTCTTC. Its translation: CASSPRTGSSYNEQFF.

This clone was seen a handful of times. V usage is TRBV30 and J usage is TRBJ1-5; D is ambiguous. Germline V gives CDR1 GTSNPN, CDR2 SVGIG (reference sequence). Between the trimmed V and J ends, which lost 2 bases and 6 bases, there was a span of 11 bases. The CDR3 is 13 residues long. The CDR3 region is CAWSSSYSQPQHF. DNA of the CDR3: TGTGCCTGGAGTTCAAGCTACAGTCAGCCCCAGCATTTT.

CDR3 bases: TGTGCCAGCAGTTACTCGAGCGGGGCGAACGAGCAGTACTTC. It encodes CASSYSSGANEQYF. The chain carries TRBV6-5 and TRBJ2-7; the match to TRBD2 covers 7 bases. This CDR3 region has 14 residues. CDR1 is MNHEY, CDR2 SVGAGI, per germline. The ends lost 0 bases at V and 5 bases at J; junction bases unmatched: 4.

Points on this clone: This CDR3 is missing its conserved last phenylalanine or tryptophan, likely due to a read error. The limits of the CDR3 on the DNA are not certain, so only TCRdb's listed CDR3 is given. The rearrangement joins TRBV3-1 (or the pseudogene TRBV3-2) to TRBJ2-4; the listed D gene, TRBD2, was not tested against the DNA. The CDR3 is 11 residues long, ends included. The germline gives CDR1 LGHDT, CDR2 YNNKEL (reference sequence). CDR3 residues: CASSQVWDFVL.

Concerning this clone itself: Other DNA variants within this sample encode the same CDR3. The gene calls are TRBV27 and TRBJ1-6; 9 bases are a match to TRBD1. Trimming cost V 4 bases and J 7 bases; bases outside gene matches: 5. Germline CDR1 MNHEY, CDR2 SMNVEV (reference sequence). The CDR3 length is 15 residues. The CDR3: CASSSDRGGNSPLHF. Written as DNA, the CDR3 is TGTGCCAGCAGTTCCGACAGGGGGGGGAATTCACCCCTCCACTTT.

The V and J genes are TRBV21-1 and TRBJ1-5. TRBV21-1 is a pseudogene. The length of the CDR3 is 18 residues. The CDR3, as DNA: TGTGCCAGCAGCAAAGCGCGATGGGACTTACATAGCAATCAGCCCCAGCATTTT. Translation gives CASSKARWDLHSNQPQHF.

In this sample, this clone turned up once. The chain couples TRBV27 to TRBJ1-2; D unclear. The CDR3 runs to 13 residues. Germline CDR1 reads MNHEY; CDR2 reads SMNVEV (reference sequence). V was cut by 5 bases and J by 4 bases, with 11 bases left in between. CDR3: CASSPTRSYGYTF. CDR3 sequence (DNA): TGTGCCAGCAGTCCGACGCGGAGCTATGGCTACACCTTC.

The genes are TRBV9 and TRBJ2-3; unclear D gene. V gave up 4 bases and J gave up 1 base, with 10 bases separating them. CDR3 size: 14 residues. Germline-derived CDR1 and CDR2 are SGDLS and YYNGEE. CDR3: CASSLQPGTDTQYF. DNA for the CDR3: TGTGCCAGCAGCCTCCAACCGGGCACAGATACGCAGTATTTT.

The chain has TRBV7-2 and TRBJ1-2, with 10 bases fitting TRBD1. Trimming took 7 bases from V and 8 from J; bases not matched to a gene: 7. Germline V CDR1 and CDR2: SGHTA, FQGNSA. This CDR3 is built from 13 residues. CDR3 loop: CASNSDRGRGYTF. The CDR3 nucleotides read TGTGCCAGCAACTCAGACAGGGGGCGAGGCTACACCTTC.

V gene TRBV2 combines with J gene TRBJ2-5; 9 bases match TRBD2. With 8 bases clipped from V and 3 bases from J, the junction kept 7 bases outside the gene matches. The CDR3 sequence is 14 residues long. The germline V gene encodes CDR1 SNHLY and CDR2 FYNNEI. The CDR3 coding sequence is TGTGCCAGCCGAGGGACTAGCTGGGAAGAGACCCAGTACTTC. It translates to CASRGTSWEETQYF.

This chain connects TRBV6-5 to TRBJ1-1; TRBD1 is a possible D gene (5 bases). Per germline, CDR1 MNHEY and CDR2 SVGAGI. V dropped 2 bases and J dropped 1 base, with 11 bases sitting between them. The CDR3 consists of 15 residues. The CDR3 DNA reads TGTGCCAGCAGTTACAACCGGGGGAGGAACACTGAAGCTTTCTTT. It codes for CASSYNRGRNTEAFF.

The gene calls are TRBV18 and TRBJ1-3; D may be TRBD1 (6 bases). Germline loops: CDR1 KGHSH, CDR2 LQKENI. This CDR3 contains 15 residues. V lost 5 bases and J 1 base, leaving 12 bases between the germline ends. The CDR3 loop reads CASSEFGTSGNTIYF. CDR3 nucleotide sequence: TGTGCCAGCTCAGAATTCGGGACATCTGGAAACACCATATATTTT.